The 20 T cell receptor beta chains below all came from one sample that was sequenced in a study of shared clonotypes between healthy human individuals. Libraries were prepared by immunoSEQ multiplex PCR; TCRdb keeps only in-frame clonotypes and omits some of them. This table holds about 2.1 million clones, just over 90% found once. Naive CD8 isolation took CD45RO-negative cells positively selected for CCR7 and excluded terminally differentiated effector memory CD45RA+ cells. Sequencing used naive CD8+ T cells from PBMCs. The receptor source for this set is a man aged 18 to 29 in good health. Some clones in this sample may be carry-over from other donors' samples.

The chain couples TRBV5-1 to TRBJ2-6, with 8 bases identical to TRBD1. This CDR3 contains 18 residues. The germline gives CDR1 SGHRS, CDR2 YFSETQ. V lost 0 bases, J lost 0 bases, and 5 bases stayed unmatched. CDR3 nucleotides: TGCGCCAGCAGCTTGGCAGGACAGGGCTACTCTGGGGCCAACGTCCTGACTTTC. As protein: CASSLAGQGYSGANVLTF.

The chain combines TRBV5-1 with TRBJ2-1, with a weak D call TRBD2 (6 bases). The CDR3 spans 16 residues. The germline V and J ends were trimmed by 4 bases and 3 bases, with 17 bases remaining between them. Looked up from germline, CDR1 is SGHRS and CDR2 is YFSETQ. The CDR3 nucleotides are TGCGCCAGCAGCCCCATGGACGCGGGGCTCTACAATGAGCAGTTCTTC. This sequence encodes CASSPMDAGLYNEQFF.

The table lists this clone with a count of one. V is TRBV6-1 and J is TRBJ2-3; perhaps TRBD2 as D (6 bases). There are 13 residues in the CDR3. Germline CDR1 is MNHNS and CDR2 is SASEGT. V was trimmed by 6 bases and J by 4 bases, leaving 11 bases between them. CDR3: CASRSRGADTQYF. The CDR3 coding sequence is TGTGCCAGCAGATCCCGCGGGGCAGATACGCAGTATTTT.

This chain joins TRBV27 and TRBJ2-7; D is possibly TRBD2 (5 bases). V lost 3 bases and J 6 bases, leaving 15 bases between the germline ends. Germline lookup yields CDR1 MNHEY and CDR2 SMNVEV (reference sequence). This CDR3 has 14 residues. CDR3 region: CASSFYGNAREQYF. CDR3 bases: TGTGCCAGCAGTTTCTACGGGAACGCGCGCGAGCAGTACTTC.

This chain connects TRBV28 to TRBJ2-7; 10 bases agree with TRBD1. This CDR3 is built from 13 residues. The germline gives CDR1 MDHEN, CDR2 SYDVKM. V gave up 6 bases and J gave up 5 bases; unmatched junction bases: 4. CDR3 DNA sequence: TGTGCCAGCAGAGGGACAGGGGCCCACGAGCAGTACTTC. Its translation: CASRGTGAHEQYF.

The chain carries TRBV30 and TRBJ2-7; TRBD2 aligns across 10 bases. The CDR3 has 14 amino acids. Germline CDR1 is GTSNPN and CDR2 is SVGIG (reference sequence). The V segment lost 2 bases and the J segment 2 bases; nucleotides outside the gene matches: 3. As DNA, the CDR3 is TGTGCCTGGAGTCGGCTAGCGGGAGCCTACGAGCAGTACTTC. Translated: CAWSRLAGAYEQYF.

The V call is TRBV4-1, the J call TRBJ2-5; 8 bases match TRBD1. J was trimmed by 4 bases and V by 6 bases; bases with no gene match: 7. CDR1 and CDR2 from the germline V gene are MGHRA and YSYEKL. This CDR3 region has 14 residues. The CDR3 sequence is CASRDRVGVETQYF. CDR3 DNA: TGCGCCAGCAGGGACAGGGTGGGAGTAGAGACCCAGTACTTC.

The chain has TRBV6-5 and TRBJ1-2; D gene uncertain. The V and J ends lost 0 bases and 3 bases respectively, with 14 bases between them. This CDR3 is built from 16 residues. Germline assignment: CDR1 MNHEY and CDR2 SVGAGI. DNA of the CDR3: TGTGCCAGCAGTTACTCGATAAGGACGGCTCACTATGGCTACACCTTC. Its translation is CASSYSIRTAHYGYTF.

The chain uses TRBV28 and TRBJ2-5; 9 bases agree with TRBD1. Trimming removed 10 bases from V and 5 bases from J; junction bases left unmatched: 5. Germline CDR1 reads MDHEN; CDR2 reads SYDVKM. The CDR3 runs 12 residues. The DNA of the CDR3 is TGTGCCACCTCGACAGGGGGTGAGACCCAGTACTTC. Amino acid sequence: CATSTGGETQYF. Filled out from reference TRBV28 and TRBJ2-5, the complete variable domain reads DVKVTQSSRYLVKRTGEKVFLECVQDMDHENMFWYRQDPGLGLRLIYFSYDVKMKEKGDIPEGYSVSREKKERFSLILESASTNQTSMYLCATSTGGETQYFGPGTRLLVL.

Concerning this clone: The sample holds other DNA sequences that translate to the same CDR3. The genes are TRBV29-1 and TRBJ2-7; unclear D gene. Deletions cut 6 bases from V and 4 bases from J, with 7 bases between. The V gene's germline CDR1 is SQVTM and CDR2 ANQGSEA. The length of the CDR3 is 10 residues. CDR3 residues: CSVADYEQYF. The CDR3 coding sequence is TGCAGCGTGGCGGATTACGAGCAGTACTTC.

The chain combines TRBV14 with TRBJ1-4, with unresolved D. V lost 3 bases and J 7 bases, leaving 24 bases between the germline ends. CDR1 and CDR2 from the germline V gene are SGHDN and FVKESK. CDR3 length: 18 residues. This CDR3 reads CASSHRTSVSSRAEKLFF. CDR3 nucleotides: TGTGCCAGCAGCCATCGCACTAGTGTGTCCTCTAGGGCTGAAAAACTGTTTTTT.

J is TRBJ1-4 and V is TRBV5-6; perhaps TRBD1 as D (5 bases). The CDR3 is 16 amino acids. Trimming stripped 3 bases from V and 4 bases from J, with 16 bases between. Germline assignment: CDR1 SGHDT and CDR2 YYEEEE. This chain's CDR3 is CASSSLTGGGNEKLFF. Written as DNA, the CDR3 is TGTGCCAGCAGCTCGCTGACTGGGGGGGGTAATGAAAAACTGTTTTTT.

The chain is built from TRBV7-9 and TRBJ2-7; 7 bases map to TRBD1. Germline V gives CDR1 SEHNR, CDR2 FQNEAQ (reference sequence). This CDR3 region has 15 residues. The trim removed 5 bases at V and 0 bases at J, leaving 7 bases unmatched. The CDR3 region has the DNA TGTGCCAGCAGCCCACCCGGGACAGCCTCCTACGAGCAGTACTTC. It specifies CASSPPGTASYEQYF.

The rearrangement joins TRBV6-4 to TRBJ2-1, with 7 bases matching TRBD1. The V and J ends lost 4 bases and 5 bases, in that order; junction bases with no gene match: 8. Germline V lookup: CDR1 MRHNA, CDR2 SNTAGT. This CDR3 has 15 residues. CDR3 coding DNA: TGTGCCAGCAGTGTAAGGACAGGCGGAAACAATGAGCAGTTCTTC. Residues: CASSVRTGGNNEQFF.

This clone appeared once. This sequence joins TRBV4-1 and TRBJ2-5; a weak D match, TRBD1 (5 bases). V lost 3 bases, J lost 3 bases, and 8 bases lay in between. Per germline, CDR1 MGHRA and CDR2 YSYEKL. The CDR3 consists of 13 residues. The CDR3 sequence: CASSHLGEETQYF. DNA of the CDR3: TGCGCCAGCAGCCACCTAGGGGAAGAGACCCAGTACTTC.

This rearrangement joins TRBV7-2 to TRBJ2-3; TRBD1 agrees at 8 bases. Trimming at V came to 9 bases and at J to 5 bases, leaving 1 base not matched to a gene. In germline, CDR1 is SGHTA, CDR2 FQGNSA. The CDR3 runs 11 residues. The DNA for the CDR3 is TGTGCCAGTGGACAGGGAGATACGCAGTATTTT. Amino acid sequence: CASGQGDTQYF.

This clone has a single count. The V and J genes are TRBV6-5 and TRBJ2-3; 8 bases match TRBD2. The CDR3 totals 12 residues. Germline lookup yields CDR1 MNHEY and CDR2 SVGAGI. The V and J ends lost 4 bases and 11 bases, in that order; junction bases with no gene match: 5. The CDR3 spells CASSFSGTRQYF. The CDR3 DNA follows: TGTGCCAGCAGTTTCTCCGGGACTAGGCAGTATTTT.

This clone came up a few times. Other DNA sequences in the same sample also yield this CDR3. The chain uses TRBV7-6 and TRBJ2-5; 8 bases map to TRBD1. V was pared by 6 bases and J by 4 bases, with 4 bases of the junction left unmatched. The CDR3 loop spans 13 amino acids. Germline loops: CDR1 SGHVS, CDR2 FNYEAQ. The CDR3 region is CASSDRGAETQYF. Written as DNA, the CDR3 is TGTGCCAGCAGTGACAGGGGCGCAGAGACCCAGTACTTC.

The V call is TRBV5-6, the J call TRBJ2-1; TRBD2 matches 12 bases. Germline values: CDR1 SGHDT, CDR2 YYEEEE. With V trimmed by 0 bases and J by 9 bases, 7 bases remained unmatched. The CDR3 consists of 16 residues. Here the CDR3 reads CASSLALLAGGLEQFF. The CDR3 nucleotides are TGTGCCAGCAGCTTGGCTTTACTAGCGGGAGGTCTTGAGCAGTTCTTC.

V and J are TRBV13 and TRBJ2-7, with D unclear. Germline CDR1 reads PRHDT; CDR2 reads FYEKMQ (reference sequence). The CDR3 extends over 14 amino acids. Trimming left V 4 bases short and J 1 base short, with 11 bases between. Here the CDR3 reads CASSSQDRSYEQYF. The CDR3 region has the DNA TGTGCCAGCAGCTCCCAGGACCGTTCCTACGAGCAGTACTTC.